Each of the 32 T cell receptor beta chains below was sequenced from the same sample in a study of T cell responses to AZD1222 COVID-19 vaccine (dated by TCRdb to 2020 to 2022). The library relied on the immunoSEQ multiplex PCR assay. Not all clones reach the TCRdb copy of this immuneACCESS table, which keeps in-frame sequences only. Checked studies attribute under half of the gap to unresolved V genes and leave the rest unexplained. This sample is represented by roughly 120,000 clones; approximately 90% of them were singletons. The top ten constitute 6.5% to 9.5% of the sample. The sample's time point label, in plain terms: baseline before first vaccination. The specimen comprised peripheral blood, sampled on day 0 of AZD1222 vaccination. The receptors stem from an adult in good health.

This sequence joins TRBV7-9 and TRBJ1-1; D not certain. Per germline, CDR1 SEHNR and CDR2 FQNEAQ (reference sequence). V gave up 8 bases and J gave up 6 bases, with 4 bases separating them. The CDR3 is made up of 9 amino acids. CDR3 sequence reads: CASGPEAFF. The CDR3 DNA reads as TGTGCCAGCGGGCCTGAAGCTTTCTTT. Filled out from reference TRBV7-9 and TRBJ1-1, the complete variable domain reads DTGVSQNPRHKITKRGQNVTFRCDPISEHNRLYWYRQTLGQGPEFLTYFQNEAQLEKSRLLSDRFSAERPKGSFSTLEIQRTEQGDSAMYLCASGPEAFFGQGTRLTVV.

This clone was picked up one time. The chain recombines TRBV25-1 with TRBJ2-7; TRBD1 agrees at 7 bases. Unmatched junction bases numbered 4, after V lost 3 bases and J lost 2 bases. The V gene's germline CDR1 is MGHDK and CDR2 SYGVNS. CDR3 length: 14 residues. The CDR3 reads CASSDWGQTYEQYF. The CDR3 bases are TGTGCCAGCAGTGATTGGGGACAGACCTACGAGCAGTACTTC.

The gene calls are TRBV27 and TRBJ2-1, with TRBD2 identical over 7 bases. V shed 6 bases, J shed 0 bases, and the junction held 11 bases outside the gene matches. Per the germline V gene, CDR1 is MNHEY and CDR2 is SMNVEV (reference sequence). CDR3 length equals 17 residues. In DNA form, the CDR3 reads TGTGCCAGCAGGGGTGTTAGTGGGAGGGGCTCCTACAATGAGCAGTTCTTC. Its translation is CASRGVSGRGSYNEQFF.

The chain has TRBV6-6 and TRBJ1-2; 10 bases are shared with TRBD1. Looked up from germline, CDR1 is MNHNY and CDR2 is SVGAGI (reference sequence). The V and J ends lost 6 bases and 7 bases, in that order; junction bases with no gene match: 2. The CDR3 contains 12 residues. CDR3 bases: TGTGCCAGCAGGACAGGGGGCTCTGGCTACACCTTC. It translates to CASRTGGSGYTF.

The chain uses TRBV19 and TRBJ2-2; no firm D call. Trimming removed 5 bases from V and 1 base from J, with 8 bases in between. The CDR3 has 14 amino acids. Germline V gene data show CDR1 as LNHDA and CDR2 as SQIVND (reference sequence). The CDR3 bases are TGTGCCAGTAGTCCGAAAGGGAACACCGGGGAGCTGTTTTTT. Translating gives CASSPKGNTGELFF.

Only a few counts were recorded for this clone. The CDR3 sequence is CASSLWGSGTDTQYF. In nucleotides, the CDR3 is TGTGCCAGCAGTTTATGGGGCAGTGGCACAGATACGCAGTATTTT. The chain employs TRBV28 and TRBJ2-3, with D unresolved. The V and J ends lost 0 bases and 1 base respectively, with 8 bases between them. Per the germline V gene, CDR1 is MDHEN and CDR2 is SYDVKM. The CDR3 is made up of 15 amino acids.

The chain carries TRBV28 and TRBJ2-6; D is uncertain. Trimming shortened V by 3 bases and J by 0 bases, and 6 bases separated the two germline ends. CDR1 and CDR2 (germline): MDHEN, SYDVKM. The CDR3 spans 15 residues. The CDR3 DNA sequence: TGTGCCAGCAGTTTTCGGATCTCTGGGGCCAACGTCCTGACTTTC. Protein product: CASSFRISGANVLTF.

The genes are TRBV6-2 or TRBV6-3 and TRBJ2-4, with 7 bases fitting TRBD1. CDR3 length: 15 amino acids. Germline CDR1 is MNHEY and CDR2 is SVGEGT. The trim removed 5 bases at V and 0 bases at J, leaving 4 bases unmatched. CDR3 amino acids: CASSTDRLAKNIQYF. The CDR3 nucleotides read TGTGCCAGCAGTACGGACAGGCTAGCCAAAAACATTCAGTACTTC.

Points on this clone: Within the sample, other DNA sequences also encode this same CDR3. The CDR3 loop reads CASSPDRGREQYF. The CDR3 coding sequence is TGTGCCAGCAGCCCGGACAGGGGGAGAGAGCAGTACTTC. The chain employs TRBV28 and TRBJ2-7; TRBD1 matches at 10 bases. This CDR3 spans 13 amino acids. Trimming cost V 6 bases and J 7 bases; bases outside gene matches: 6. Germline-derived CDR1 and CDR2 are MDHEN and SYDVKM.

This rearrangement joins TRBV7-9 to TRBJ1-6, with 10 positions matching TRBD1. CDR1 is SEHNR and CDR2 is FQNEAQ in the germline V gene (reference sequence). CDR3 length: 16 residues. The J segment lost 8 bases and the V segment lost 6 bases, leaving 10 bases of the junction unmatched. The CDR3, as DNA: TGTGCCAGCAGACCTTCTGGGGGGACAGGGGATTCACCCCTCCACTTT. It specifies CASRPSGGTGDSPLHF.

V is TRBV2 and J is TRBJ2-5, with 8 bases fitting TRBD2. Trimming removed 2 bases from V and 9 bases from J; junction bases left unmatched: 20. Germline V gene lookup returns CDR1 SNHLY and CDR2 FYNNEI. CDR3 length equals 18 residues. In DNA form, the CDR3 reads TGTGCCAGCAGTGAATCAATTGGGGTGTCTAGCGGGCCCCGGGCCCAGTACTTC. The encoded protein is CASSESIGVSSGPRAQYF.

This clone was detected a few times. The chain combines TRBV5-5 with TRBJ2-7, with D maybe TRBD2 (5 bases). Germline CDR1 and CDR2: SGHKS and YYEKEE (reference sequence). Trimming pared 4 bases from V and 5 bases from J, leaving 10 bases between. The CDR3 runs to 12 residues. The chain's CDR3 is CASSRNGDEQYF. The CDR3 DNA sequence: TGTGCCAGCAGCCGGAACGGGGACGAGCAGTACTTC.

The chain employs TRBV11-2 and TRBJ2-1; D unclear. The V gene lost 5 bases and the J gene lost 6 bases, with 17 bases spanning the gap. Germline V gene data show CDR1 as SGHAT and CDR2 as FQNNGV. The CDR3 runs to 15 residues. Written as DNA, the CDR3 is TGTGCCAGCAGCCTAGGACGTGGGCCGCTCAATGAGCAGTTCTTC. Translation gives CASSLGRGPLNEQFF.

This chain joins TRBV5-1 and TRBJ1-1; weak D call: TRBD1 (5 bases). The CDR3 has 13 residues. Trimming pared 2 bases from V and 4 bases from J, leaving 9 bases between. In germline, CDR1 is SGHRS, CDR2 YFSETQ. The CDR3 spells CASSFQGFTEAFF. Written as DNA, the CDR3 is TGCGCCAGCAGCTTTCAGGGTTTCACTGAAGCTTTCTTT.

The chain couples TRBV6-2 or TRBV6-3 to TRBJ2-3, with 10 bases aligning to TRBD2. V dropped 4 bases and J dropped 7; count of bases not matched to a gene: 11. The CDR3 consists of 16 residues. The V gene's germline CDR1 is MNHEY and CDR2 SVGEGT. DNA of the CDR3: TGTGCCAGCAGTTCCTCAAGCGGGAGGGCCGGAAATACGCAGTATTTT. This translates into CASSSSSGRAGNTQYF.

CDR3 in DNA: TGTGCCTGGAACGCAGGGGGAAGGGGTGAAGCTTTCTTT. Its protein is CAWNAGGRGEAFF. The chain carries TRBV30 and TRBJ1-1; 7 bases match TRBD1. Germline CDR1 GTSNPN, CDR2 SVGIG (reference sequence). CDR3 length: 13 amino acids. The ends lost 4 bases at V and 7 bases at J; junction bases unmatched: 9.

J is TRBJ2-1 and V is TRBV5-5, with D unclear. This CDR3 is 14 amino acids long. The germline gives CDR1 SGHKS, CDR2 YYEKEE (reference sequence). V was shortened by 0 bases and J by 0 bases, with 4 bases between the two germline ends. CDR3 in DNA: TGTGCCAGCAGCTTGGGGGGCTCCTACAATGAGCAGTTCTTC. Amino acid sequence: CASSLGGSYNEQFF.

V gene TRBV3-1 (or the pseudogene TRBV3-2) combines with J gene TRBJ2-7; 9 nucleotides agree with TRBD1. Germline lookup yields CDR1 LGHDT and CDR2 YNNKEL (reference sequence). This CDR3 contains 15 residues. Losses at the gene ends were 1 base for V and 3 bases for J; bases not matched to a gene: 4. CDR3 in amino acids: CASSQVPGQGYEQYF. The CDR3 DNA reads as TGTGCCAGCAGCCAAGTCCCGGGACAGGGCTACGAGCAGTACTTC.

The rearrangement uses TRBV9 and TRBJ2-6; D possibly uses TRBD1 or TRBD2 (5 bases each). In germline, CDR1 is SGDLS, CDR2 YYNGEE. The CDR3 runs to 17 residues. The V gene lost 4 bases and the J gene lost 0 bases, with 14 bases spanning the gap. The CDR3 bases are TGTGCCAGCAGCCCCGCGACGGGGCCCTCTGGGGCCAACGTCCTGACTTTC. Translated: CASSPATGPSGANVLTF.

This chain links TRBV6-1 with TRBJ1-1; D gene ambiguous. Germline loops: CDR1 MNHNS, CDR2 SASEGT. V was clipped by 2 bases and J by 2 bases, with 12 bases between them. CDR3 length equals 15 residues. CDR3 amino acids: CASSEQGQTNTEAFF. Written as DNA, the CDR3 is TGTGCCAGCAGTGAACAAGGGCAGACAAACACTGAAGCTTTCTTT.

This sequence joins TRBV10-3 and TRBJ1-5, with D tentatively TRBD1 (6 bases). Germline CDR1 reads ENHRY; CDR2 reads SYGVKD. The V and J ends lost 9 bases and 5 bases respectively, with 17 bases between them. CDR3 length: 14 amino acids. Written as DNA, the CDR3 is TGTGCCATAGCCCAGGCGGGGGCCTATCAGCCCCAGCATTTT. Translating gives CAIAQAGAYQPQHF.

This clone is a singleton in its sample. V is TRBV28 and J is TRBJ2-7, with D unresolved. The CDR3 sequence is 12 residues long. The V end was cut by 3 bases, the J end by 7 bases, with 10 bases between. The V gene's germline CDR1 is MDHEN and CDR2 SYDVKM. CDR3 sequence: CASSFSSSEQYF. The CDR3 region has the DNA TGTGCCAGCAGTTTTAGTTCATCTGAGCAGTACTTC.

The chain combines TRBV15 with TRBJ2-2; a weak D match, TRBD1 (6 bases). The CDR3 spans 14 residues. V was cut by 0 bases and J by 8 bases, with 10 bases left in between. Germline V gene sequence: CDR1 LNHNV, CDR2 YYDKDF (reference sequence). The CDR3 is CATSRDVGQGELFF. The CDR3 DNA is TGTGCCACCAGCAGAGATGTTGGACAGGGGGAGCTGTTTTTT.

In its sample, this clone was seen a few times. Other DNA sequences in the sample encode the same CDR3. The CDR3 coding sequence is TGTGCCAGCAGCTTAGTCGGCGAGCAGTACTTC. Translating it yields CASSLVGEQYF. V gene TRBV7-9 combines with J gene TRBJ2-7; unclear D gene. Per germline, CDR1 SEHNR and CDR2 FQNEAQ (reference sequence). The CDR3 is 11 amino acids. The germline V and J ends were trimmed by 1 base and 6 bases, with 4 bases remaining between them.

V usage is TRBV21-1 and J usage is TRBJ1-4; TRBD1 is the table's D call and was not checked against the DNA. TRBV21-1 is a pseudogene segment. The CDR3 has 14 residues. CDR3 protein: CASSLQGSKEKLFF. The CDR3 coding sequence is TGTGCCAGCAGCCTACAGGGAAGTAAAGAAAAACTGTTTTTT.

V usage is TRBV4-3 and J usage is TRBJ2-1, with 8 bases identical to TRBD2. There are 16 residues in the CDR3. After removal of 0 bases from V and 5 bases from J, the junction contained 6 bases not matched to a gene. Germline lookup yields CDR1 LGHNA and CDR2 YSLEER. The CDR3 coding sequence is TGCGCCAGCAGCCAAGATCGGAGCGGGAGCGACAATGAGCAGTTCTTC. Translating it yields CASSQDRSGSDNEQFF.

The chain carries TRBV28 and TRBJ2-1; 10 bases fit TRBD2. Looked up from germline, CDR1 is MDHEN and CDR2 is SYDVKM. The CDR3 spans 15 residues. The ends lost 4 bases at V and 7 bases at J; junction bases unmatched: 7. The DNA for the CDR3 is TGTGCCAGCAGTTCCTCGGCTAGCGGGAGTAATGAGCAGTTCTTC. As protein: CASSSSASGSNEQFF.

V usage is TRBV19 and J usage is TRBJ2-7; tentatively, D is TRBD2 (5 bases). CDR3 size: 13 residues. The V gene's germline CDR1 is LNHDA and CDR2 SQIVND (reference sequence). V lost 10 bases, J lost 0 bases, and 13 bases lay in between. In nucleotides, the CDR3 is TGTGCCACTGGGCGGGCCGACTCCTACGAGCAGTACTTC. This gives the protein CATGRADSYEQYF.

This rearrangement joins TRBV27 to TRBJ1-4; tentatively, D is TRBD1 (5 bases). The germline V and J ends were trimmed by 4 bases and 8 bases, with 17 bases remaining between them. The CDR3 is 15 residues long. The germline V gene has CDR1 MNHEY and CDR2 SMNVEV (reference sequence). The CDR3: CASSSPGGKGEKLFF. CDR3 nucleotide sequence: TGTGCCAGCAGTTCCCCGGGGGGTAAGGGGGAAAAACTGTTTTTT.

J is TRBJ1-5 and V is TRBV28; possibly TRBD1 for D (5 bases). The V end lost 5 bases, the J end lost 9 bases, and 14 bases lay between the germline ends. This CDR3 region has 13 residues. Germline V gene data show CDR1 as MDHEN and CDR2 as SYDVKM. The CDR3 DNA reads as TGTGCCAGCAGTGCGGGACCCCCTCTGCCCCAGCATTTT. It encodes CASSAGPPLPQHF.

This chain uses TRBV7-8 with TRBJ2-7; 7 bases align to TRBD1. Trimming cost V 4 bases and J 0 bases; bases outside gene matches: 12. Germline loops: CDR1 SGHVS, CDR2 FQNEAQ. This CDR3 has 17 amino acids. CDR3 amino acids: CASSWPPDRWVSYEQYF. The CDR3 nucleotides read TGTGCCAGCAGCTGGCCCCCGGACAGGTGGGTCTCCTACGAGCAGTACTTC.

The V gene is TRBV11-2, the J gene TRBJ1-2, with TRBD1 identical over 8 bases. Germline loops: CDR1 SGHAT, CDR2 FQNNGV. The CDR3 is made up of 13 amino acids. V gave up 4 bases and J gave up 5 bases; unmatched junction bases: 3. CDR3 residues: CASSSDRVYGYTF. The CDR3 DNA reads as TGTGCCAGCAGCTCGGACAGGGTGTATGGCTACACCTTC.